This T cell receptor (beta chain) was obtained from a study of cytomegalovirus exposure and HLA in healthy donors. Study-wide findings and caveats: A few CMV-associated chains were confirmed in vitro to be specific for CMV antigens. Follow-up analysis later connected one missense variant in DCLRE1C with trimming of TCR beta V- and J-genes.

Primers included in the PCR were 60 Vbeta and 13 Jbeta primers. Data came from immunoSEQ multiplex PCR; TCRdb stores just in-frame clones and leaves some out. Of around 150,000 clones listed, 80% to 90% are singletons. Germline V gene sequence: CDR1 GTSNPN, CDR2 SVGIG (reference sequence). The CDR3 loop spans 16 amino acids. The V gene end was trimmed by 4 bases and the J gene end by 7 bases; junction bases not matched to a gene: 17. Comment on this clone: What it recognizes is unknown.

The origin of this receptor is a woman aged 40 to 55 in good health and CMV-seropositive. The specimen sequenced was PBMCs. This chain links TRBV30 with TRBJ2-5; 8 nucleotides align to TRBD1. CDR3 residues: CAWMGQETYNVATQYF. CDR3 DNA sequence: TGTGCCTGGATGGGACAGGAAACTTACAACGTAGCGACCCAGTACTTC.